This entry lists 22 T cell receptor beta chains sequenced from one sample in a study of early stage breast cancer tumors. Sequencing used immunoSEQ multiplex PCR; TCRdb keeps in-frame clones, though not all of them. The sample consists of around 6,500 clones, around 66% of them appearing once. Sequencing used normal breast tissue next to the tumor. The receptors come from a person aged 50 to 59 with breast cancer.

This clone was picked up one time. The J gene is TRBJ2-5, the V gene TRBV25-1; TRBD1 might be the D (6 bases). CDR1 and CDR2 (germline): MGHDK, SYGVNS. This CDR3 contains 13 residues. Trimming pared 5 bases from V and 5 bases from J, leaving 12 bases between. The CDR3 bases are TGTGCCAGCAGTACAGGGTTTAGGGAGACCCAGTACTTC. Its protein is CASSTGFRETQYF.

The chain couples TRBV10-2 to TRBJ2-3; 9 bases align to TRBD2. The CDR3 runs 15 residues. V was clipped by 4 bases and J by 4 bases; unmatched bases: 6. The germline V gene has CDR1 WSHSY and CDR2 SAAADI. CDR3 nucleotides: TGCGCCAGCAGTGGGGGGGGACTAGCTGCAGATACGCAGTATTTT. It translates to CASSGGGLAADTQYF.

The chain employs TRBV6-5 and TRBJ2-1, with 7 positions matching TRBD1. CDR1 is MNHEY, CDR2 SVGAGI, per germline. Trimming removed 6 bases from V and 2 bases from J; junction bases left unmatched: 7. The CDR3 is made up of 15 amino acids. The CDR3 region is CASSRRGQPYNEQFF. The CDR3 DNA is TGTGCCAGCAGCCGAAGGGGGCAGCCCTACAATGAGCAGTTCTTC.

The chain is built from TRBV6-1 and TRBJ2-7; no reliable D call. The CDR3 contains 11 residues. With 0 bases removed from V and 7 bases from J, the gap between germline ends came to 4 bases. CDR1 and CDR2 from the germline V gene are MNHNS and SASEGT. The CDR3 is CASSEAPEQYF. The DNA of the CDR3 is TGTGCCAGCAGTGAAGCGCCAGAGCAGTACTTC.

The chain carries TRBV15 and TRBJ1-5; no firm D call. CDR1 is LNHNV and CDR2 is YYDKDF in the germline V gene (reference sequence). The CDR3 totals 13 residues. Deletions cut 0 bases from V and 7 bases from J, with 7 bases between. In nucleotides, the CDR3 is TGTGCCACCAGCAGAGATCAGCACCAGCCCCAGCATTTT. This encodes CATSRDQHQPQHF. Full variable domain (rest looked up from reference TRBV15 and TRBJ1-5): DAMVIQNPRYQVTQFGKPVTLSCSQTLNHNVMYWYQQKSSQAPKLLFHYYDKDFNNEADTPDNFQSRRPNTSFCFLDIRSPGLGDTAMYLCATSRDQHQPQHFGDGTRLSIL.

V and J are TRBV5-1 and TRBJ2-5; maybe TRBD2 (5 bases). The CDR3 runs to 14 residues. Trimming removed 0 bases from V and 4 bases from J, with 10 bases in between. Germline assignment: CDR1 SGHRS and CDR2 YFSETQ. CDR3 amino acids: CASSLARRGETQYF. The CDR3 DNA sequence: TGCGCCAGCAGCTTGGCCCGCCGGGGAGAGACCCAGTACTTC.

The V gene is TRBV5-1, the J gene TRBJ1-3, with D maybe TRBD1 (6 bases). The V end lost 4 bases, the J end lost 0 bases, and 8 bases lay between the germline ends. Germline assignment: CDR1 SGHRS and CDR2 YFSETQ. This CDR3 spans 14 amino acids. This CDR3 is CASSKQGSGNTIYF. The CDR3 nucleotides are TGCGCCAGCAGCAAACAGGGCTCTGGAAACACCATATATTTT.

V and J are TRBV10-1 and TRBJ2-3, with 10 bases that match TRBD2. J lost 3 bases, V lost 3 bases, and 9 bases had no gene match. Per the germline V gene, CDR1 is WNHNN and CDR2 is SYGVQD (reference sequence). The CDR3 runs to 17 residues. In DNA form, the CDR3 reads TGCGCCAGCAGTGAAATTGCTAGCGGGAGATCGACAGATACGCAGTATTTT. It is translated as CASSEIASGRSTDTQYF.

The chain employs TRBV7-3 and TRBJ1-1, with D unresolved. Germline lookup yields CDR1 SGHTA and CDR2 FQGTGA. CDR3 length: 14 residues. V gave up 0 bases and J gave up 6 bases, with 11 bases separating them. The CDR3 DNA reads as TGTGCCAGCAGCTTAACGGGGTTCGGATCTGAAGCTTTCTTT. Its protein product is CASSLTGFGSEAFF.

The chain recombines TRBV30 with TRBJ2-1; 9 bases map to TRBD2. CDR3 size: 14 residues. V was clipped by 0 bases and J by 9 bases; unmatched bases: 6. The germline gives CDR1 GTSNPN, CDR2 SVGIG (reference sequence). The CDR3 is CAWSVRREGTEQFF. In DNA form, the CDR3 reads TGTGCCTGGAGTGTTAGGCGGGAGGGTACTGAGCAGTTCTTC.

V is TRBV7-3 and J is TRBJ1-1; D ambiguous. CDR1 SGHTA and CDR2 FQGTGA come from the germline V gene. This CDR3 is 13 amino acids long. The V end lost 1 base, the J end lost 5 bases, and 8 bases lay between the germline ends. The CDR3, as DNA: TGTGCCAGCAGCTTAAGCCCCCAAACTGAAGCTTTCTTT. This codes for CASSLSPQTEAFF.

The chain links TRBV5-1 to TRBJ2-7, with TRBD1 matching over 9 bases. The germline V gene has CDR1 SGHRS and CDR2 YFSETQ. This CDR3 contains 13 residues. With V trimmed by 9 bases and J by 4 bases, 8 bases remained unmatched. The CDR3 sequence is CAKGQGHRYEQYF. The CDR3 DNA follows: TGCGCCAAAGGACAGGGGCATCGGTACGAGCAGTACTTC.

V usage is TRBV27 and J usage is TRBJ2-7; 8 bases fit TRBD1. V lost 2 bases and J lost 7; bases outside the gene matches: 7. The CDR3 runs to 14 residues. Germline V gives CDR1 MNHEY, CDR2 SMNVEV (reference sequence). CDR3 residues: CASSLTQGAREQYF. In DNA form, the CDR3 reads TGTGCCAGCAGTTTAACCCAGGGGGCGCGGGAGCAGTACTTC.

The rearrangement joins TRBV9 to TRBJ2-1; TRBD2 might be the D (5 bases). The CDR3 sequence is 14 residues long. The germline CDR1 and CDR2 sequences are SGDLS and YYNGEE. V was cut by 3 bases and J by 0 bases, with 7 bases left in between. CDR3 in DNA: TGTGCCAGCAGCGCGGGGAACTCCTACAATGAGCAGTTCTTC. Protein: CASSAGNSYNEQFF.

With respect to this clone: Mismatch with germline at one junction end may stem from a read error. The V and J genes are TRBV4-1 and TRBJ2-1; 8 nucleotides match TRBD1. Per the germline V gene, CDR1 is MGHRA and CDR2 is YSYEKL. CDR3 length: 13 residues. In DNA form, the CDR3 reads TGCGCCAGCAGCCGACTGACAGGGGAAGCGAGGATCTTC. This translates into CASSRLTGEARIF.

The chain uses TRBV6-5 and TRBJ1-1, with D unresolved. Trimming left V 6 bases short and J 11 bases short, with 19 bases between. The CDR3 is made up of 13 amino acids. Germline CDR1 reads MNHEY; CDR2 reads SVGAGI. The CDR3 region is CASSTGLGRGAFF. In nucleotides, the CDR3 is TGTGCCAGCAGCACGGGATTGGGCAGAGGGGCTTTCTTT.

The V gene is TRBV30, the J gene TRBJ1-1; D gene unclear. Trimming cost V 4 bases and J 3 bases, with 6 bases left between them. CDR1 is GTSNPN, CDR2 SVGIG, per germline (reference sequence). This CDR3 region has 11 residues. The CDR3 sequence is CAWKSDTEAFF. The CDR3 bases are TGTGCCTGGAAGTCGGACACTGAAGCTTTCTTT.

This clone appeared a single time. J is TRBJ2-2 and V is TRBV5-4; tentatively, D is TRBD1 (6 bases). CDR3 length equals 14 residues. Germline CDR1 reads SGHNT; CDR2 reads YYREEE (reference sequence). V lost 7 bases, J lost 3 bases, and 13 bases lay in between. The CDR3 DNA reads TGTGCCAGCGCAGGCAGGGGAGACACCGGGGAGCTGTTTTTT. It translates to CASAGRGDTGELFF.

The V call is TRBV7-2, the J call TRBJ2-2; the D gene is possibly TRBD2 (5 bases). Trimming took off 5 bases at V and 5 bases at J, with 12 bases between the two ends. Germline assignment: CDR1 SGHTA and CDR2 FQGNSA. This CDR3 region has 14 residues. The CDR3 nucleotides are TGTGCCAGCAGCCCCCCCCCGGGAACCGGGGAGCTGTTTTTT. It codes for CASSPPPGTGELFF.

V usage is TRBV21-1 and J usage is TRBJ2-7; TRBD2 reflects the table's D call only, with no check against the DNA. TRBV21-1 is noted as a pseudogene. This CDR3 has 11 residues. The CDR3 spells CASSITYEQYF. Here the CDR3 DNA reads TGTGCCAGCAGCATAACCTACGAGCAGTACTTC.

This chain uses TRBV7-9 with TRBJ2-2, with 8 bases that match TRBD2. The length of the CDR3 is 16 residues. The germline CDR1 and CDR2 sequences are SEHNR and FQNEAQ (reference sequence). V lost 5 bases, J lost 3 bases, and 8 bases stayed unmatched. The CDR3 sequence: CASSTTGGGYTGELFF. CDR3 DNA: TGTGCCAGCAGCACTACCGGGGGGGGTTACACCGGGGAGCTGTTTTTT.

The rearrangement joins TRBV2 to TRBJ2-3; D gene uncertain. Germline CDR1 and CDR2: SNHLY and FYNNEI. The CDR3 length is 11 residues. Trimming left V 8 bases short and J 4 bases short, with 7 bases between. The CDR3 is CASALADTQYF. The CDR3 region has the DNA TGTGCCAGCGCCTTGGCAGATACGCAGTATTTT.